Presented here are 18 T cell receptor beta chains from one specimen sequenced in a study of blood T cell repertoires in COVID-19. The table came from immunoSEQ multiplex PCR; TCRdb's copy has only in-frame clones and leaves some out. The sample contains some 200,000 clones, 85% to 90% of which appear only once. The sequenced sample consisted of peripheral blood. The receptors come from a woman in her late teens or twenties who had recovered from COVID-19.

A remark on this clone: Its ends do not fully match the called genes, so a read error is possible. The chain employs TRBV23-1 and TRBJ2-3, with D perhaps TRBD2 (7 bases). TRBV23-1 is given ORF status, its function remaining uncertain. The length of the CDR3 is 11 residues. CDR3 DNA sequence: TGCGCCAGCAGTCAATCGGTAGGGGGGGATTTT. Translation: CASSQSVGGDF.

This clone has just one count. This chain uses TRBV4-3 with TRBJ2-3; 10 positions agree with TRBD2. V shed 2 bases and J 5 bases; nucleotides not matched to a gene: 7. CDR1 and CDR2 (germline): LGHNA, YSLEER. The CDR3 spans 16 residues. The CDR3 protein is CASSQLAGASGDTQYF. DNA for the CDR3: TGCGCCAGCAGCCAACTAGCGGGGGCAAGCGGAGATACGCAGTATTTT.

This clone was found once. CDR3 nucleotide sequence: TGTGCCACCAGTGAGGGGGGTTGGAACACTGAAGCTTTCTTT. Its protein product is CATSEGGWNTEAFF. This chain links TRBV24-1 with TRBJ1-1, with D maybe TRBD1 (5 bases). The CDR3 totals 14 residues. V was clipped by 4 bases and J by 1 base, with 9 bases between them. CDR1 KGHDR and CDR2 SFDVKD come from the germline V gene.

The chain joins TRBV7-8 to TRBJ1-2; perhaps TRBD1 as D (5 bases). V gave up 2 bases and J gave up 5 bases, with 12 bases separating them. There are 14 residues in the CDR3. The germline V gene has CDR1 SGHVS and CDR2 FQNEAQ. CDR3 sequence: CASSLKGRVYGYTF. As DNA, the CDR3 is TGTGCCAGCAGCTTAAAGGGCAGGGTGTATGGCTACACCTTC.

The chain has TRBV7-9 and TRBJ1-3; no clear D. The V end lost 5 bases, the J end lost 2 bases, and 13 bases lay between the germline ends. Germline V gives CDR1 SEHNR, CDR2 FQNEAQ (reference sequence). This CDR3 has 15 amino acids. Here the CDR3 reads CASSANSLPGNTIYF. CDR3 sequence (DNA): TGTGCCAGCAGCGCAAACAGTTTACCTGGAAACACCATATATTTT.

The chain uses TRBV5-6 and TRBJ2-3, with no clear D. Looked up from germline, CDR1 is SGHDT and CDR2 is YYEEEE. V was shortened by 0 bases and J by 6 bases, with 17 bases between the two germline ends. This CDR3 comprises 16 residues. CDR3 protein: CASSLAWLGPQDTQYF. In DNA form, the CDR3 reads TGTGCCAGCAGCTTGGCGTGGCTGGGCCCTCAGGATACGCAGTATTTT.

The V call is TRBV15, the J call TRBJ2-1; D is possibly TRBD2 (7 bases). The CDR3 runs to 14 residues. Per the germline V gene, CDR1 is LNHNV and CDR2 is YYDKDF (reference sequence). With 7 bases removed from V and 4 bases from J, the gap between germline ends came to 14 bases. The CDR3 nucleotides are TGTGCCACCATTCGAGGGGGGGTGTACAATGAGCAGTTCTTC. Its protein product is CATIRGGVYNEQFF.

The chain combines TRBV7-8 with TRBJ2-3; 11 bases agree with TRBD2. This CDR3 is built from 16 residues. The V gene end was trimmed by 1 base and the J gene end by 3 bases; junction bases not matched to a gene: 3. Germline loops: CDR1 SGHVS, CDR2 FQNEAQ. CDR3 bases: TGTGCCAGCAGCTTAGTAGCGGGAGGGCGAACAGATACGCAGTATTTT. Protein: CASSLVAGGRTDTQYF.

The chain joins TRBV19 to TRBJ1-1, with 7 bases lining up with TRBD1. Looked up from germline, CDR1 is LNHDA and CDR2 is SQIVND (reference sequence). This CDR3 is 14 amino acids long. The ends lost 7 bases at V and 0 bases at J; junction bases unmatched: 5. CDR3 residues: CASNPGQLNTEAFF. CDR3 DNA: TGTGCCAGTAACCCGGGACAGTTGAACACTGAAGCTTTCTTT.

The chain employs TRBV6-2 or TRBV6-3 and TRBJ1-6, with 7 bases aligning to TRBD1. The germline V gene encodes CDR1 MNHEY and CDR2 SVGEGT. The CDR3 spans 18 residues. J was trimmed by 0 bases and V by 5 bases; bases with no gene match: 10. The CDR3 nucleotides are TGTGCCAGCAGTAAGACAGGGACCCAGAGCTCCTATAATTCACCCCTCCACTTT. This codes for CASSKTGTQSSYNSPLHF.

The chain combines TRBV2 with TRBJ1-5; D uncertain. The V end was cut by 5 bases, the J end by 0 bases, with 11 bases between. CDR1 SNHLY and CDR2 FYNNEI come from the germline V gene. CDR3 length: 15 residues. The CDR3 DNA reads TGTGCCAGCAGTCCCGGGATTTATAGCAATCAGCCCCAGCATTTT. Encoded protein: CASSPGIYSNQPQHF.

This chain links TRBV5-1 with TRBJ2-6; 7 positions agree with TRBD1. CDR1 SGHRS and CDR2 YFSETQ come from the germline V gene. The CDR3 spans 17 residues. V shed 1 base and J 0 bases; nucleotides not matched to a gene: 4. CDR3 sequence reads: CASSLPGQISGANVLTF. Written as DNA, the CDR3 is TGCGCCAGCAGCTTGCCGGGACAGATCTCTGGGGCCAACGTCCTGACTTTC.

The genes are TRBV7-2 and TRBJ2-3; 8 bases match TRBD2. This CDR3 spans 15 amino acids. Germline CDR1 is SGHTA and CDR2 is FQGNSA. V shed 2 bases, J shed 2 bases, and the junction held 3 bases outside the gene matches. CDR3 bases: TGTGCCAGCAGCTTACGGGGACTAGACACAGATACGCAGTATTTT. This gives the protein CASSLRGLDTDTQYF.

This clone was counted only a few times. The chain couples TRBV5-6 to TRBJ2-3; D not certain. The CDR3 sequence is 16 residues long. Trimming stripped 0 bases from V and 2 bases from J, with 13 bases between. CDR1 is SGHDT, CDR2 YYEEEE, per germline. The CDR3 DNA reads as TGTGCCAGCAGCTTGGCTGGTAGCTATCACACAGATACGCAGTATTTT. Its protein product is CASSLAGSYHTDTQYF.

The chain has TRBV7-9 and TRBJ1-1; 8 bases agree with TRBD1. The V gene's germline CDR1 is SEHNR and CDR2 FQNEAQ (reference sequence). This CDR3 region has 15 residues. V trimming: 0 bases; J trimming: 3 bases; junction bases outside the gene matches: 3. The CDR3 region has the DNA TGTGCCAGCAGCTTAGCACCGACAGGGGACACTGAAGCTTTCTTT. Its translation: CASSLAPTGDTEAFF. The variable domain in full, with the rest retrieved from reference TRBV7-9 and TRBJ1-1, is DTGVSQNPRHKITKRGQNVTFRCDPISEHNRLYWYRQTLGQGPEFLTYFQNEAQLEKSRLLSDRFSAERPKGSFSTLEIQRTEQGDSAMYLCASSLAPTGDTEAFFGQGTRLTVV.

This chain links TRBV5-6 with TRBJ2-1, with a possible D match to TRBD2 (6 bases). The CDR3 is 16 residues long. Germline assignment: CDR1 SGHDT and CDR2 YYEEEE. V shed 1 base and J shed 0 bases, with 11 bases lying between them. The CDR3 is CASSLLPGSSYNEQFF. As DNA, the CDR3 is TGTGCCAGCAGCTTGTTGCCCGGGAGCTCCTACAATGAGCAGTTCTTC. The full variable domain, rest sourced from reference TRBV5-6 and TRBJ2-1, is DAGVTQSPTHLIKTRGQQVTLRCSPKSGHDTVSWYQQALGQGPQFIFQYYEEEERQRGNFPDRFSGHQFPNYSSELNVNALLLGDSALYLCASSLLPGSSYNEQFFGPGTRLTVL.

This sequence joins TRBV9 and TRBJ2-7; 10 bases fit TRBD1. V lost 2 bases to trimming and J lost 5 bases; unmatched junction nucleotides: 1. The CDR3 extends over 13 amino acids. CDR1 is SGDLS, CDR2 YYNGEE, per germline. The CDR3 region is CASSVDRGHEQYF. CDR3 nucleotides: TGTGCCAGCAGCGTCGACAGGGGGCACGAGCAGTACTTC.

The chain links TRBV6-1 to TRBJ2-7; a weak D match, TRBD1 (6 bases). This CDR3 has 15 residues. V was shortened by 2 bases and J by 2 bases, with 13 bases between the two germline ends. The V gene's germline CDR1 is MNHNS and CDR2 SASEGT. For the CDR3, the DNA is TGTGCCAGCAGTGAATACCGCAGGGGCCCCTACGAGCAGTACTTC. Protein product: CASSEYRRGPYEQYF.